This TCR beta chain was retrieved from a study of cytomegalovirus exposure and HLA in healthy donors. The overall study: An early release of data contained 75 million to 90 million unique TCRs, which came from HLA-typed donors.

CDR1 is MNHEY, CDR2 SMNVEV, per germline (reference sequence). The CDR3 runs to 14 residues. Findings and caveats of the study: Several of the most significant clusters appeared linked to common viral pathogens, based on a later analysis. Upon later analysis, TCR association rates were observed to vary by HLA locus, being highest for DRB1 and lowest for HLA-C.

Notes on this clone: The target antigen is unknown. A read error may produce the germline difference seen at one junction end.

13 Jbeta primers and 60 Vbeta primers were used for the PCR. TCRdb keeps only in-frame clones here, not all; method: immunoSEQ multiplex PCR. The sample records roughly 190,000 clones, about 87% being singletons. This clonotype was obtained from a young man in good health and CMV-seronegative. Source material: PBMCs. The chain carries TRBV27 and TRBJ1-5; D possibly corresponds to TRBD1 (6 bases). The CDR3 spells CTSSFSGVRQPQHF. In nucleotides, the CDR3 is TGTACCAGCAGTTTCTCAGGGGTTAGGCAGCCCCAGCATTTT.